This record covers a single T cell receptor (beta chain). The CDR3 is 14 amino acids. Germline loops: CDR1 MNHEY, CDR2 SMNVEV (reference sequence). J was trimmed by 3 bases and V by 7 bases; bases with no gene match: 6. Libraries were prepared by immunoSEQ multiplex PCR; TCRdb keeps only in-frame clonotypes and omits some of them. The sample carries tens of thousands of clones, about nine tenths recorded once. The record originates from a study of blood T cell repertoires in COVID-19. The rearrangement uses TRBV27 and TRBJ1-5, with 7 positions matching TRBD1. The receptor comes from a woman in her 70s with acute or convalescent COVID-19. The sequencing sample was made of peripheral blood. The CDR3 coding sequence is TGTGCCAGCAACCGACAGGGCTCCAATCAGCCCCAGCATTTT. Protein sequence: CASNRQGSNQPQHF.